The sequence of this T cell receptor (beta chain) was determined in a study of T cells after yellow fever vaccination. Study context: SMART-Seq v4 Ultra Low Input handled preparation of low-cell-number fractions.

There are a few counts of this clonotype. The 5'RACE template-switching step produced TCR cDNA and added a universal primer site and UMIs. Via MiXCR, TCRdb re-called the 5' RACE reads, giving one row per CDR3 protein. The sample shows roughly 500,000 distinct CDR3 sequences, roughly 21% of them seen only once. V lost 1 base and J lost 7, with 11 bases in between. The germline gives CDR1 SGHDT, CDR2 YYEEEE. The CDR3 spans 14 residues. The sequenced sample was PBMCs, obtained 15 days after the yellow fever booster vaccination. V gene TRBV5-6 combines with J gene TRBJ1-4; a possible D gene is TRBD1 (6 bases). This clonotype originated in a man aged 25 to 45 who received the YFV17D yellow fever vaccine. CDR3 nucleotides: TGTGCCAGCAGCTTGCAACAGGGACGTGAAAAACTGTTTTTT. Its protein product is CASSLQQGREKLFF. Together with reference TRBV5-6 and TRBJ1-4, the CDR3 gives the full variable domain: DAGVTQSPTHLIKTRGQQVTLRCSPKSGHDTVSWYQQALGQGPQFIFQYYEEEERQRGNFPDRFSGHQFPNYSSELNVNALLLGDSALYLCASSLQQGREKLFFGSGTQLSVL.